The rows below give T cell receptor beta chains drawn from one sample of a study of Ad26.COV2.S vaccination and SARS-CoV-2 variants. TCRdb's table, derived via immunoSEQ multiplex PCR, lists solely in-frame clones and lacks some. Of 350,000 to 400,000 clones in the sample, approximately 91% are singletons; the top ten hold 3.5%. The sample consisted of peripheral blood, taken in a trial of Ad26.COV2.S vaccine versus placebo. Source of these receptors: a person aged 18-65 years who received the Ad26.COV2.S COVID-19 vaccine or a placebo. CDR3s include the opening cysteine and the closing phenylalanine or tryptophan. D genes are given only for firm matches. Rows give clone size only sometimes, using once, few, many, or a class for an expanded clone.

once | - | TRBJ1-4 | TRBV9 | 15 | CASSVSGNVREKLFF | TGTGCCAGCAGCGTATCTGGGAACGTTAGGGAAAAACTGTTTTTT
- | - | TRBJ1-3 | TRBV7-2 | 15 | CASSQIRDRRNTIYF | TGTGCCAGCAGCCAAATACGGGACCGTCGGAACACCATATATTTT
- | - | TRBJ1-3 | TRBV5-6 | 14 | CASSRDISGNTIYF | TGTGCCAGCAGTCGTGACATTTCAGGAAACACCATATATTTT
- | - | TRBJ2-7 | TRBV5-1 | 14 | CASSTTPGSYEQYF | TGCGCCAGCAGCACTACCCCGGGATCCTACGAGCAGTACTTC
- | - | TRBJ1-1 | TRBV16 | 14 | CASSQKTDHTEAFF | TGTGCCAGCAGCCAAAAGACAGATCACACTGAAGCTTTCTTT
- | - | TRBJ2-4 | TRBV5-1 | 14 | CASSLAPEEDIQYF | TGCGCCAGCAGCTTGGCCCCCGAGGAAGACATTCAGTACTTC
- | - | TRBJ2-1 | TRBV7-2 | 13 | CASSLYTYNEQFF | TGTGCCAGCAGCTTATACACCTACAATGAGCAGTTCTTC
- | TRBD1 | TRBJ1-4 | TRBV28 | 16 | CASSLDRRGLLEKLFF | TGTGCCAGCAGTTTAGACCGCAGGGGGCTACTTGAAAAACTGTTTTTT
- | TRBD1 | TRBJ1-1 | TRBV5-6 | 13 | CASSLPRDRLYFF | TGTGCCAGCAGCCTACCCCGGGACAGACTCTATTTCTTT
- | - | TRBJ1-2 | TRBV12-3/TRBV12-4 | 13 | CASSRPGDYGYTF | TGTGCCAGCAGTCGTCCGGGGGACTATGGCTACACCTTC
- | TRBD1 | TRBJ1-4 | TRBV5-1 | 15 | CASSLNRGENEKLFF | TGCGCCAGCAGCTTGAACAGGGGCGAGAATGAAAAACTGTTTTTT
- | TRBD2 | TRBJ2-1 | TRBV9 | 15 | CASSVVAGGPREQFF | TGTGCCAGCAGCGTTGTAGCGGGGGGGCCGCGCGAGCAGTTCTTC
- | - | TRBJ1-4 | TRBV6-5 | 10 | CASHKEKLFF | TGTGCCAGTCATAAGGAAAAACTGTTTTTT
- | - | TRBJ1-1 | TRBV10-3 | 16 | CAISESTPSGNTEAFF | TGTGCCATCAGTGAGTCCACTCCCTCGGGGAACACTGAAGCTTTCTTT
- | TRBD1 | TRBJ2-6 | TRBV7-8 | 17 | CASRVGRGYSGANVLTF | TGTGCCAGCAGGGTCGGCAGGGGGTATTCTGGGGCCAACGTCCTGACTTTC
- | - | TRBJ1-4 | TRBV4-3 | 13 | CASSRGLGEKLFF | TGCGCCAGCAGCAGGGGATTAGGAGAAAAACTGTTTTTT
- | - | TRBJ1-2 | TRBV27 | 14 | CASSLSKDSYGYTF | TGTGCCAGCAGTTTATCGAAAGACAGCTATGGCTACACCTTC
- | - | TRBJ1-3 | TRBV6-5 | 16 | CASSSRTGHPGNTIYF | TGTGCCAGCAGTTCAAGAACAGGGCATCCTGGAAACACCATATATTTT
few | - | TRBJ1-1 | TRBV18 | 13 | CASSPGPGTEAFF | TGTGCCAGCTCGCCGGGCCCTGGGACTGAAGCTTTCTTT
- | TRBD2 | TRBJ2-1 | TRBV11-2 | 16 | CASSPPTSGVYNEQFF | TGTGCCAGCAGCCCCCCGACTAGCGGGGTCTACAATGAGCAGTTCTTC
- | - | TRBJ1-1 | TRBV13 | 13 | CASSLEQNTEAFF | TGTGCCAGCAGCTTAGAGCAGAACACTGAAGCTTTCTTT
- | - | TRBJ1-2 | TRBV7-2 | 14 | CASSLKTVVRGYTF | TGTGCCAGCAGCTTAAAGACAGTCGTCCGGGGCTACACCTTC
- | - | TRBJ1-3 | TRBV3-1/TRBV3-2 | 13 | CASSPQVGNTIYF | TGTGCCAGCAGCCCCCAGGTCGGAAACACCATATATTTT
- | - | TRBJ2-3 | TRBV5-1 | 16 | CASSLGVQGRTDTQYF | TGCGCCAGCAGCTTGGGGGTTCAGGGGAGGACAGATACGCAGTATTTT
- | TRBD1 | TRBJ1-5 | TRBV2 | 16 | CASSDTGTASNQPQHF | TGTGCCAGCAGTGATACCGGGACAGCAAGCAATCAGCCCCAGCATTTT
- | TRBD2 | TRBJ2-5 | TRBV7-9 | 14 | CASTRGGGQETQYF | TGTGCCAGCACCCGCGGGGGGGGACAAGAGACCCAGTACTTC
- | - | TRBJ1-4 | TRBV6-6 | 15 | CASSYARGLDEKLFF | TGTGCCAGCAGTTACGCGAGAGGCCTGGATGAAAAACTGTTTTTT